These 16 T cell receptor beta chains originate from one sample sequenced in a study of metastatic and nonmetastatic thyroid tumors. MiXCR re-clonotyped the PCR reads for TCRdb. The repertoire includes around 64,000 clones, 4% to 4.5% of them detected once, and approximately 20% sits in the top ten. The entire patient cohort was treatment-naive prior to thyroid surgery. The sequencing sample was made of blood. These receptors originate from a female donor with papillary thyroid cancer or a benign thyroid nodule (not recorded which). Some clones in this sample may be carry-over from other donors' samples.

The chain is built from TRBV6-2 or TRBV6-3 and TRBJ2-7; TRBD2 aligns across 7 bases. The germline CDR1 and CDR2 sequences are MNHEY and SVGEGT. The trim removed 4 bases at V and 0 bases at J, leaving 18 bases unmatched. CDR3 length equals 19 residues. DNA for the CDR3: TGTGCCAGCAGTTCCGGCACAGTGGCTAGCGGTAGTAACTCCTACGAGCAGTACTTC. Translation: CASSSGTVASGSNSYEQYF.

This clone was seen a handful of times. This sequence may be a read error, since a much larger clone differs from it by one base. The chain links TRBV5-1 to TRBJ2-5; no reliable D call. Germline V gene data show CDR1 as SGHRS and CDR2 as YFSETQ. This CDR3 contains 13 residues. Here the CDR3 reads CSSSGAIQETQYF. CDR3 nucleotides: TGCTCCAGCAGTGGAGCGATCCAAGAGACCCAGTACTTC.

This clone came up many times. The V and J genes are TRBV28 and TRBJ1-6; D uncertain. V lost 6 bases and J 8 bases, leaving 8 bases between the germline ends. Per the germline V gene, CDR1 is MDHEN and CDR2 is SYDVKM. This CDR3 is 12 amino acids long. The CDR3 sequence is CASRVADSPLHF. CDR3 nucleotide sequence: TGTGCCAGCAGGGTTGCGGATTCACCCCTCCACTTT.

The sample holds many counts of this clone. This chain uses TRBV5-5 with TRBJ1-6; D uncertain. The CDR3 loop spans 16 amino acids. Germline V CDR1 and CDR2: SGHKS, YYEKEE (reference sequence). V was cut by 4 bases and J by 3 bases, with 14 bases left in between. CDR3 region: CASSPAYRGYNSPLHF. DNA of the CDR3: TGTGCCAGCAGCCCTGCCTACAGAGGCTATAATTCACCCCTCCACTTT.

The sample holds a few counts of this clone. A read error is possible here, since a much larger clone lies one base away. This chain joins TRBV29-1 and TRBJ1-1; D not certain. Germline assignment: CDR1 SQVTM and CDR2 ANQGSEA. CDR3 length: 14 residues. V lost 5 bases and J lost 4, with 17 bases in between. The CDR3 sequence is CSVKKEVALTEAFF. CDR3 bases: TGCAGCGTTAAGAAAGAGGTCGCCCTCACTGAAGCTTTCTTT.

This clone was found many times. Other nucleotide sequences from this sample produce the same CDR3. The V call is TRBV14, the J call TRBJ2-1; 11 bases are a match to TRBD2. The CDR3 spans 14 residues. Germline trimming cut 2 bases from V and 13 bases from J; bases unmatched to any gene: 7. CDR1 SGHDN and CDR2 FVKESK come from the germline V gene. CDR3 sequence: CASSQQDSGREQFF. The CDR3, as DNA: TGTGCCAGCAGCCAACAGGATAGCGGGAGGGAACAGTTCTTC.

The gene calls are TRBV12-3 or TRBV12-4 and TRBJ2-7; TRBD2 matches at 13 bases. The V gene end was trimmed by 5 bases and the J gene end by 1 base; junction bases not matched to a gene: 5. This CDR3 has 16 residues. In nucleotides, the CDR3 is TGTGCCAGCAGTAGACTAGCGGGGGGCCCGTCCTACGAGCAGTACTTC. It translates to CASSRLAGGPSYEQYF.

The chain couples TRBV6-2 or TRBV6-3 to TRBJ2-3, with TRBD2 matching 13 bases. V lost 5 bases, J lost 4 bases, and 3 bases stayed unmatched. The CDR3 has 15 amino acids. CDR1 and CDR2 (germline): MNHEY, SVGEGT. The CDR3 loop is CASSETSGGADTQYF. CDR3 coding DNA: TGTGCCAGCAGTGAAACTAGCGGGGGGGCAGATACGCAGTATTTT.

This clone was found many times. The chain uses TRBV7-3 and TRBJ2-2; no definite D call. The germline CDR1 and CDR2 sequences are SGHTA and FQGTGA. Trimming removed 0 bases at V and 3 bases at J, with 8 bases between. CDR3 length: 15 amino acids. CDR3 sequence reads: CASSLTGGDTGELFF. The DNA for the CDR3 is TGTGCCAGCAGCTTAACGGGTGGAGACACCGGGGAGCTGTTTTTT.

The table lists this clone with many counts. This may come from a read error, since a much larger clone is one base off. The V and J genes are TRBV20-1 and TRBJ2-7; D is ambiguous. V lost 5 bases and J 2 bases, leaving 13 bases between the germline ends. This CDR3 spans 13 amino acids. Per germline, CDR1 DFQATT and CDR2 SNEGSKA (reference sequence). CDR3 sequence reads: CSAGGTLPYEQYF. CDR3 bases: TGCAGTGCTGGTGGAACTCTCCCCTACGAGCAGTACTTC.

This clone was found many times. The chain recombines TRBV12-5 with TRBJ1-6; 7 bases match TRBD1. Germline CDR1 is LGHNT and CDR2 is FRNRAP. The CDR3 sequence is 13 residues long. V lost 6 bases, J lost 9 bases, and 5 bases stayed unmatched. The CDR3 bases are TGTGCTAGTGGGGGGACAGTAAGTTCACCCCTCCACTTT. Residues: CASGGTVSSPLHF.

Ten or more counts support this clone. The genes are TRBV6-1 and TRBJ2-1; a possible D gene is TRBD2 (5 bases). This CDR3 has 14 residues. Germline loops: CDR1 MNHNS, CDR2 SASEGT. Trimming pared 8 bases from V and 5 bases from J, leaving 16 bases between. The CDR3 DNA reads TGTGCCAGCTCTGAGAGGGCCCCACACAATGAGCAGTTCTTC. It specifies CASSERAPHNEQFF.

This clone was detected many times. The chain recombines TRBV6-1 with TRBJ2-3; D could derive from TRBD1 or TRBD2 (5 bases each). The CDR3 contains 12 residues. V was pared by 6 bases and J by 2 bases, with 6 bases between. Germline V CDR1 and CDR2: MNHNS, SASEGT. CDR3 nucleotides: TGTGCCAGCAGGGGGACCACAGATACGCAGTATTTT. Its translation is CASRGTTDTQYF.

This clone has ten or more counts. The rearrangement joins TRBV5-8 to TRBJ2-4; the D gene is possibly TRBD2 (5 bases). CDR3 length: 13 amino acids. The V end was cut by 6 bases, the J end by 9 bases, with 16 bases between. Germline assignment: CDR1 SGHTS and CDR2 YDEGEE. The CDR3 region is CASTPGASGIQYF. The CDR3 DNA is TGTGCCAGCACCCCAGGAGCGAGCGGCATTCAGTACTTC.

This clone was detected a few times. The CDR3 DNA follows: TGTGCCAGCAGTGACGGAGTGAATGGCTACACCTTC. Translation: CASSDGVNGYTF. This chain connects TRBV25-1 to TRBJ1-2; D unclear. With 3 bases removed from V and 6 bases from J, the gap between germline ends came to 8 bases. Per the germline V gene, CDR1 is MGHDK and CDR2 is SYGVNS. The length of the CDR3 is 12 residues.

This clone was seen many times. CDR3 protein: CASSLGGGTDEQFF. The DNA for the CDR3 is TGTGCCAGCAGCTTGGGGGGGGGTACGGATGAGCAGTTCTTC. The rearrangement links TRBV5-5 to TRBJ2-1; 7 nucleotides match TRBD2. CDR3 size: 14 residues. V shed 0 bases and J 8 bases; nucleotides not matched to a gene: 5. Germline V lookup: CDR1 SGHKS, CDR2 YYEKEE (reference sequence).